This T cell receptor (beta chain) was retrieved from a study of blood T cell repertoires in COVID-19. Trimming cost V 4 bases and J 2 bases; bases outside gene matches: 5. Germline V gene lookup returns CDR1 LGHDT and CDR2 YNNKEL (reference sequence). This CDR3 contains 15 residues. The method was immunoSEQ multiplex PCR; TCRdb's version includes in-frame clones alone and lacks a portion of them. The table has approximately 280,000 clones, approximately 90% seen once; the top ten hold around 13%. This clone was seen a handful of times. The sample consisted of peripheral blood. This TCR was sampled from a woman in her sixties with acute or convalescent COVID-19. The rearrangement joins TRBV3-1 (or the pseudogene TRBV3-2) to TRBJ2-7, with 10 bases lining up with TRBD2. The CDR3: CASSLQGLAAYEQYF. CDR3 nucleotides: TGTGCCAGCAGCCTCCAAGGACTAGCGGCCTACGAGCAGTACTTC.